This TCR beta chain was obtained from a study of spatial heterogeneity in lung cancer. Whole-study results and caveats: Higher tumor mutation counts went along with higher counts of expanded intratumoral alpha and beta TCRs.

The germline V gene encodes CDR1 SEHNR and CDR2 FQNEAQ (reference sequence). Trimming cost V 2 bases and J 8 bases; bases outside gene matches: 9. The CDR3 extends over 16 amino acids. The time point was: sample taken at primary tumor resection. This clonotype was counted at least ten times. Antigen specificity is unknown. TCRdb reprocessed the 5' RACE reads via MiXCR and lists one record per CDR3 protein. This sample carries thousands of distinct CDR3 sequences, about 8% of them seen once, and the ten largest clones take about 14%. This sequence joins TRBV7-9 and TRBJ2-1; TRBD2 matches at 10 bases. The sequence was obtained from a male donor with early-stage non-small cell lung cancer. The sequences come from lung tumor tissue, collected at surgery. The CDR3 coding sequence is TGTGCCAGCAGCTTATCGGGCCTAGCGGGAGATGATGAGCAGTTCTTC. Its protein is CASSLSGLAGDDEQFF.